Listed here are 17 T cell receptor beta chains from one sample, sequenced in a study of shared clonotypes between healthy human individuals. Terminally differentiated effector memory CD45RA+ cells were left out of the naive CD8 fraction, which was CD45RO-negative and positively selected for CCR7. TCRdb's table, derived via immunoSEQ multiplex PCR, lists solely in-frame clones and lacks some. Seen here are about 2.1 million clones, around 93% observed once, and the top ten hold 1.5% to 2%. Sequencing was carried out using naive CD8+ T cells from PBMCs. These TCRs come from a man younger than 35 in good health. Some clones in this sample may be carry-over from other donors' samples.

The gene calls are TRBV2 and TRBJ2-7; 14 nucleotides align to TRBD2. The germline V gene encodes CDR1 SNHLY and CDR2 FYNNEI. With V trimmed by 6 bases and J by 2 bases, 9 bases remained unmatched. The CDR3 contains 17 residues. The CDR3 loop reads CASRGTSGSFRAYEQYF. The CDR3 DNA sequence: TGTGCCAGCAGGGGGACTAGCGGGAGTTTTCGGGCCTACGAGCAGTACTTC.

This clone came up once. The CDR3 region is CASSEAGSYNEQFF. In DNA form, the CDR3 reads TGTGCCAGCAGCGAGGCAGGCTCCTACAATGAGCAGTTCTTC. J is TRBJ2-1 and V is TRBV7-7, with no clear D. V was shortened by 5 bases and J by 0 bases, with 8 bases between the two germline ends. CDR3 length: 14 amino acids. CDR1 SSHAT and CDR2 FNYEAQ come from the germline V gene (reference sequence).

J is TRBJ1-4 and V is TRBV21-1. TRBV21-1 is shown as a pseudogene. The CDR3 is made up of 16 amino acids. CDR3 loop: CASSKGRVGTEKKLFF. CDR3 DNA sequence: TGTGCCAGCAGCAAAGGACGAGTTGGAACGGAAAAAAAACTGTTTTTT.

The V and J genes are TRBV11-2 and TRBJ2-6; possible D gene TRBD1, 5 bases. Trimming cost V 4 bases and J 0 bases, with 10 bases left between them. Germline V gene sequence: CDR1 SGHAT, CDR2 FQNNGV. This CDR3 has 16 amino acids. The CDR3 here is CASSSRQPSGANVLTF. The CDR3 DNA reads as TGTGCCAGCAGCTCGCGACAGCCCTCTGGGGCCAACGTCCTGACTTTC.

This clone was seen just once. The genes are TRBV5-6 and TRBJ1-2, with D possibly matching TRBD1 (5 bases). V dropped 0 bases and J dropped 4 bases, with 10 bases sitting between them. There are 14 residues in the CDR3. Germline V lookup: CDR1 SGHDT, CDR2 YYEEEE. The CDR3 loop is CASSLEGSGYGYTF. The DNA for the CDR3 is TGTGCCAGCAGCTTGGAGGGGAGCGGCTATGGCTACACCTTC. Looking up the rest from reference TRBV5-6 and TRBJ1-2 gives the full variable domain: DAGVTQSPTHLIKTRGQQVTLRCSPKSGHDTVSWYQQALGQGPQFIFQYYEEEERQRGNFPDRFSGHQFPNYSSELNVNALLLGDSALYLCASSLEGSGYGYTFGSGTRLTVV.

J is TRBJ2-5 and V is TRBV6-6; D unclear. The CDR3 is 15 amino acids. V lost 6 bases to trimming and J lost 5 bases, with 19 bases between them. The V gene's germline CDR1 is MNHNY and CDR2 SVGAGI (reference sequence). The CDR3 sequence: CASSPGPYLQETQYF. CDR3 coding DNA: TGTGCCAGCAGCCCCGGGCCCTACCTTCAGGAGACCCAGTACTTC.

The V gene is TRBV27, the J gene TRBJ2-7; TRBD2 might be the D (5 bases). Between the trimmed V and J ends, which lost 4 bases and 4 bases, there was a span of 20 bases. CDR1 is MNHEY, CDR2 SMNVEV, per germline (reference sequence). The length of the CDR3 is 16 residues. CDR3 sequence: CASSSLLSSGGYEQYF. CDR3 sequence (DNA): TGTGCCAGCAGTTCCCTCCTTAGTTCGGGCGGGTACGAGCAGTACTTC.

The V gene is TRBV9, the J gene TRBJ2-3, with TRBD1 matching over 12 bases. V trimming: 3 bases; J trimming: 4 bases; junction bases outside the gene matches: 6. The CDR3 spans 16 residues. Germline values: CDR1 SGDLS, CDR2 YYNGEE. This CDR3 reads CASSAWDRGLADTQYF. The CDR3 DNA is TGTGCCAGCAGCGCCTGGGACAGGGGGCTGGCAGATACGCAGTATTTT.

The sample holds a few counts of this clone. The chain combines TRBV30 with TRBJ1-1; the D is unclear. The CDR3 has 12 amino acids. CDR1 GTSNPN and CDR2 SVGIG come from the germline V gene (reference sequence). The germline V and J ends were trimmed by 5 bases and 2 bases, with 9 bases remaining between them. This chain's CDR3 is CAWRARNTEAFF. The CDR3 region has the DNA TGTGCCTGGCGCGCTAGAAACACTGAAGCTTTCTTT.

The chain is built from TRBV7-9 and TRBJ2-5, with D hard to call. V was pared by 0 bases and J by 5 bases, with 10 bases between. The germline CDR1 and CDR2 sequences are SEHNR and FQNEAQ (reference sequence). The CDR3 covers 14 residues. CDR3 region: CASSLARGMETQYF. The CDR3 DNA follows: TGTGCCAGCAGCTTAGCCCGAGGAATGGAGACCCAGTACTTC.

The chain uses TRBV16 and TRBJ2-7, with a tentative D call TRBD1 (6 bases). The ends were cut back, 3 bases at V and 6 bases at J, with 12 bases in the middle. Germline CDR1 and CDR2: KGHSY and FQNENV. The CDR3 is 13 amino acids. DNA for the CDR3: TGTGCCAGCAGCCAGCAACAGGGCACCGAGCAGTACTTC. It codes for CASSQQQGTEQYF.

A single count supports this clone. This chain links TRBV6-1 with TRBJ2-7; TRBD1 agrees at 9 bases. The CDR3 totals 13 residues. Trimming removed 7 bases from V and 3 bases from J; junction bases left unmatched: 4. Germline-derived CDR1 and CDR2 are MNHNS and SASEGT. CDR3 DNA: TGTGCCAGCAAAGGGACAGGGTTCTACGAGCAGTACTTC. This codes for CASKGTGFYEQYF.

Points on this clone: The same CDR3 is also encoded by other DNA sequences in this sample. V gene TRBV7-9 combines with J gene TRBJ2-1, with D uncertain. Trimming left V 1 base short and J 6 bases short, with 4 bases between. The CDR3 loop spans 12 amino acids. CDR1 is SEHNR, CDR2 FQNEAQ, per germline (reference sequence). CDR3 nucleotides: TGTGCCAGCAGCTTAGGTAGCAATGAGCAGTTCTTC. Amino acids: CASSLGSNEQFF.

V is TRBV7-2 and J is TRBJ2-7; 9 bases line up with TRBD1. The CDR3 extends over 16 amino acids. V trimming: 1 base; J trimming: 0 bases; junction bases outside the gene matches: 4. Germline CDR1 and CDR2: SGHTA and FQGNSA. In DNA, the CDR3 is TGTGCCAGCAGCTTAGGGGACAGGGCTCTCTCCTACGAGCAGTACTTC. It encodes CASSLGDRALSYEQYF.

V usage is TRBV7-2 and J usage is TRBJ2-1; D is ambiguous. V was clipped by 10 bases and J by 5 bases, with 15 bases between them. The CDR3 covers 13 residues. CDR1 and CDR2 from the germline V gene are SGHTA and FQGNSA. Here the CDR3 reads CATLARPNNEQFF. For the CDR3, the DNA is TGTGCCACCCTGGCTAGGCCAAACAATGAGCAGTTCTTC. The whole variable domain, filled in from reference TRBV7-2 and TRBJ2-1, reads GAGVSQSPSNKVTEKGKDVELRCDPISGHTALYWYRQSLGQGLEFLIYFQGNSAPDKSGLPSDRFSAERTGGSVSTLTIQRTQQEDSAVYLCATLARPNNEQFFGPGTRLTVL.

V is TRBV6-6 and J is TRBJ1-2, with D possibly matching TRBD1 (5 bases). This CDR3 is 12 amino acids long. V lost 8 bases and J 8 bases, leaving 15 bases between the germline ends. Germline CDR1 is MNHNY and CDR2 is SVGAGI (reference sequence). The CDR3 reads CASDRGDGGYTF. CDR3 DNA sequence: TGTGCCAGCGATCGGGGGGACGGCGGCTACACCTTC.

The chain couples TRBV19 to TRBJ1-5; D remains unclear. Trimming cost V 1 base and J 2 bases, with 12 bases left between them. Germline lookup yields CDR1 LNHDA and CDR2 SQIVND (reference sequence). This CDR3 comprises 16 residues. In DNA, the CDR3 is TGTGCCAGTAGTATAGTGAGGGATTTGGGCAATCAGCCCCAGCATTTT. Amino acid sequence: CASSIVRDLGNQPQHF.